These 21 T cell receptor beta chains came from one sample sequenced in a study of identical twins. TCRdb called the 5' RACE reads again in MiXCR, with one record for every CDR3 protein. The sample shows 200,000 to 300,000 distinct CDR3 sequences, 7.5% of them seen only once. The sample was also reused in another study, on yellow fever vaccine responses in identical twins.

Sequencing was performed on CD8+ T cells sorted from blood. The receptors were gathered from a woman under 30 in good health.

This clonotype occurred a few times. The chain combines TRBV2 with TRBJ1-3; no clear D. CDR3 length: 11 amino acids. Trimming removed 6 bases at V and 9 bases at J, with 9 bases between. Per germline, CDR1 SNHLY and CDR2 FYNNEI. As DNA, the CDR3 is TGTGCCAGCAGGGACGCGGTCACCATATATTTT. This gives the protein CASRDAVTIYF.

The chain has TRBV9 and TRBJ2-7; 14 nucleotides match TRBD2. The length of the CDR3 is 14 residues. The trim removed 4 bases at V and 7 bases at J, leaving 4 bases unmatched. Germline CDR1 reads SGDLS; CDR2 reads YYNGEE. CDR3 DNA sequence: TGTGCCAGCAGCCCCTGGACTAGCGGGAGGGAGCAGTACTTC. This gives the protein CASSPWTSGREQYF.

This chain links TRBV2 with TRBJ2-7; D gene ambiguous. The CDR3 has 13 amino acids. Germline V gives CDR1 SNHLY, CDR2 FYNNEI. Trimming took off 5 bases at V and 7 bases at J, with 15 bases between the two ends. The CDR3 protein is CASSPRPYEEQYV. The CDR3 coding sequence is TGTGCCAGCAGTCCACGCCCATACGAAGAGCAGTACGTC.

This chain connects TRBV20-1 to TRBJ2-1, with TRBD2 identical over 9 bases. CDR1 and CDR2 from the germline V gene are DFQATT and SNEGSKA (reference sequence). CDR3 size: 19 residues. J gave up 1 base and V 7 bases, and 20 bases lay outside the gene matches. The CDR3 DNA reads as TGCAGTGACATTACCGGGACTAGCCCATTGGAAGGGTCCTACAATGAGCAGTTCTTC. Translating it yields CSDITGTSPLEGSYNEQFF.

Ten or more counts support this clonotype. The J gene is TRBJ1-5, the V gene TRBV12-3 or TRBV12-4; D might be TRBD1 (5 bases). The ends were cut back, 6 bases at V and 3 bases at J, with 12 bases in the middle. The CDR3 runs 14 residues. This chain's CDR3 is CASSQGGDNQPQHF. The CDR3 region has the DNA TGTGCCAGCAGCCAGGGCGGTGACAATCAGCCCCAGCATTTT.

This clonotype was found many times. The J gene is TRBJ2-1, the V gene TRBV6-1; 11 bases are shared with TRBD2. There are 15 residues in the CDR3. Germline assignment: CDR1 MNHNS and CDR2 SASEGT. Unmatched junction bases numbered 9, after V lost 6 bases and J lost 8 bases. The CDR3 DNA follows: TGTGCCAGCAGCTCTTTAGCGGGGGGGCCCCATGAGCAGTTCTTC. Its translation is CASSSLAGGPHEQFF.

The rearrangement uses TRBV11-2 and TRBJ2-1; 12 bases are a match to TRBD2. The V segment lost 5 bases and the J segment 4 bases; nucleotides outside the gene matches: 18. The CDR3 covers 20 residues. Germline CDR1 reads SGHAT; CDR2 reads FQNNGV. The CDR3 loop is CASSPQVGLAGTNNYNEQFF. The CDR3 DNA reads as TGTGCCAGCAGCCCCCAAGTTGGACTAGCGGGGACCAACAATTACAATGAGCAGTTCTTC.

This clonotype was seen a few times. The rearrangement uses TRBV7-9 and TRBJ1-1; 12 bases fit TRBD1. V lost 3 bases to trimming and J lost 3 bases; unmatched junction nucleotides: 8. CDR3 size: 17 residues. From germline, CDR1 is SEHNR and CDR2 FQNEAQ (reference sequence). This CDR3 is CASSFGDRGLSDTEAFF. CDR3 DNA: TGTGCCAGCAGCTTCGGGGACAGGGGGCTGTCGGACACTGAAGCTTTCTTT.

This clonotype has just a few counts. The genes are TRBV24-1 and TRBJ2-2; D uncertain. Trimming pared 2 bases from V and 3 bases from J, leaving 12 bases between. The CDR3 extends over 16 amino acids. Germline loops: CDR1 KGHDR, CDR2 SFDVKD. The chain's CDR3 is CATSDYNSWDTGELFF. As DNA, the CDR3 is TGTGCCACCAGTGATTACAATAGCTGGGACACCGGGGAGCTGTTTTTT.

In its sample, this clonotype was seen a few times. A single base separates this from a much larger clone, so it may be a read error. The CDR3 loop is CASSHRTDTQYF. CDR3 nucleotides: TGTGCCAGCAGTCATCGCACAGATACGCAGTATTTT. The genes are TRBV27 and TRBJ2-3, with no clear D. Trimming took 5 bases from V and 1 from J, leaving 4 bases between them. The CDR3 runs to 12 residues. Germline CDR1 MNHEY, CDR2 SMNVEV (reference sequence).

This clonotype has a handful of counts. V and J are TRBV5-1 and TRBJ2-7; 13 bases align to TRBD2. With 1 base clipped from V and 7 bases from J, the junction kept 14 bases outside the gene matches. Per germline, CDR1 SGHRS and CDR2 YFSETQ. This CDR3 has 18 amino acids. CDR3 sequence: CASSLLGLAGELQGEQYF. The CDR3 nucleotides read TGCGCCAGCAGCTTGCTCGGACTAGCGGGAGAGCTGCAGGGGGAGCAGTACTTC.

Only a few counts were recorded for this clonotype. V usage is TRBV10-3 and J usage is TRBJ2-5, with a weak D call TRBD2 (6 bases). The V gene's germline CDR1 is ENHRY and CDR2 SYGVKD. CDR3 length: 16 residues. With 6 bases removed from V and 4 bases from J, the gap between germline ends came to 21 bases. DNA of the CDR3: TGTGCCATCAGCAACTCTCCTCCCGGGAGAGGAGAGACCCAGTACTTC. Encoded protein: CAISNSPPGRGETQYF.

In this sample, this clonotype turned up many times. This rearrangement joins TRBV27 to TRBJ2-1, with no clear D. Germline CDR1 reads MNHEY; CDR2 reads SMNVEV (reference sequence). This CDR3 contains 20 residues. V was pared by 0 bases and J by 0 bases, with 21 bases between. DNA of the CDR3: TGTGCCAGCAGTTTATCGATACCGGCCCGGGCTTCCCACTCCTACAATGAGCAGTTCTTC. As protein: CASSLSIPARASHSYNEQFF.

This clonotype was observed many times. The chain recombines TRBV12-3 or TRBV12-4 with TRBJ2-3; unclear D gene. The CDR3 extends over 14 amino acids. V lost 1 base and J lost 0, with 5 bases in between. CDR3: CASSLGRSTDTQYF. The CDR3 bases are TGTGCCAGCAGTTTAGGTAGAAGCACAGATACGCAGTATTTT.

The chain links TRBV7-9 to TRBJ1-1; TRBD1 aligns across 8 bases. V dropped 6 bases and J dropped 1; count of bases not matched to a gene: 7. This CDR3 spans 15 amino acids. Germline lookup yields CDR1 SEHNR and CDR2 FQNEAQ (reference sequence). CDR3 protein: CASSYAQGENTEAFF. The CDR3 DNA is TGTGCCAGCAGTTACGCACAGGGGGAGAACACTGAAGCTTTCTTT. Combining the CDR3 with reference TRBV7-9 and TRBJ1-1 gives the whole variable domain DTGVSQNPRHKITKRGQNVTFRCDPISEHNRLYWYRQTLGQGPEFLTYFQNEAQLEKSRLLSDRFSAERPKGSFSTLEIQRTEQGDSAMYLCASSYAQGENTEAFFGQGTRLTVV.

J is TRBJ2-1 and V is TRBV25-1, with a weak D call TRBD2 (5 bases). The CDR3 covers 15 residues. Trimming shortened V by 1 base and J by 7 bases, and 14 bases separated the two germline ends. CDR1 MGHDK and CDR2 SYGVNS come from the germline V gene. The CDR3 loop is CASSEWVLARNEQFF. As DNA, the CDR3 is TGTGCCAGCAGTGAATGGGTTCTAGCCCGAAATGAGCAGTTCTTC.

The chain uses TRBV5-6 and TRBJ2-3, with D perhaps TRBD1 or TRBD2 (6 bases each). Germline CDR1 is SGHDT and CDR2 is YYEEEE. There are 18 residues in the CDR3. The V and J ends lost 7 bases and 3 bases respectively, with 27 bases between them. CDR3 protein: CASSFEDGGGGLTDTQYF. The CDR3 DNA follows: TGTGCCAGCTCATTCGAAGATGGAGGGGGTGGGTTGACAGATACGCAGTATTTT.

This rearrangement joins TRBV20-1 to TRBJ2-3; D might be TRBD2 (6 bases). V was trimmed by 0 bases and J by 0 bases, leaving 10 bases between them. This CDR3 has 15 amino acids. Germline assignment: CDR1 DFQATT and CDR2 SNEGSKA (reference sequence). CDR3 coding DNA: TGCAGTGCTAGAGATCGGAGGGGAAGCACAGATACGCAGTATTTT. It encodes CSARDRRGSTDTQYF.

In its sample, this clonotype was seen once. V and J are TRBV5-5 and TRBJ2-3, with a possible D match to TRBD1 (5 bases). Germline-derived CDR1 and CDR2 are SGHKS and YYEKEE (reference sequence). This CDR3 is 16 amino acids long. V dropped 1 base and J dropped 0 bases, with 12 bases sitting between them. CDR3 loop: CASSLSSGPSTDTQYF. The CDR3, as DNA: TGTGCCAGCAGCTTGTCGTCAGGGCCCAGCACAGATACGCAGTATTTT.

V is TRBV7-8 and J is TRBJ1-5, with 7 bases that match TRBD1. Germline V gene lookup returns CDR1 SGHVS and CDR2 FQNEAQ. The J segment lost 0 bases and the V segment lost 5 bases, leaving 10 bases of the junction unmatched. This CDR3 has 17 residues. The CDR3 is CASSQDRALYSNQPQHF. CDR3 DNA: TGTGCCAGCAGCCAAGACAGGGCGCTTTATAGCAATCAGCCCCAGCATTTT. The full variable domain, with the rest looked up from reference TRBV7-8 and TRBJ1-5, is GAGVSQSPRYKVAKRGQDVALRCDPISGHVSLFWYQQALGQGPEFLTYFQNEAQLDKSGLPSDRFFAERPEGSVSTLKIQRTQQEDSAVYLCASSQDRALYSNQPQHFGDGTRLSIL.

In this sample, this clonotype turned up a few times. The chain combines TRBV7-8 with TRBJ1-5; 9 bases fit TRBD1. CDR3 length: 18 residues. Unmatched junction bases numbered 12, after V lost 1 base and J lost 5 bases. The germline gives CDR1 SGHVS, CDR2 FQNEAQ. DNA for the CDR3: TGTGCCAGCAGCTTAGAGGAGTTGGGGACAGGGAGGGATCAGCCCCAGCATTTT. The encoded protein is CASSLEELGTGRDQPQHF.